This T cell receptor (beta chain) was captured in a study of blood T cell repertoires in COVID-19. Overall study: PBMCs, B-cell-depleted T cells, or T cells were the source of the cDNA or gDNA that made up the material.

Donors were grouped by their self-reported clinical history. In Cohort 3, a recovered donor had either two negative PCRs, clearance, or symptom resolution. Trimming took off 4 bases at V and 2 bases at J, with 16 bases between the two ends. The CDR3 has 16 residues. Germline assignment: CDR1 SGDLS and CDR2 YYNGEE. Authors' methods: Estimation of nucleated cell counts relied on the amplification of reference gene primers. Libraries were prepared by immunoSEQ multiplex PCR; TCRdb keeps only in-frame clonotypes and omits some of them. That table supplies the V and J calls and clone size; D and trimming were determined from the DNA. The sample holds approximately 270,000 clones; roughly 88% are singletons and the top ten take roughly 4%.

The sequencing input was PBMCs or T cells enriched from blood (not recorded which). The source of this sequence is a woman in her 30s who had recovered from COVID-19. This sequence joins TRBV9 and TRBJ2-4, with D possibly TRBD2 on 6 matching bases. The CDR3 DNA reads TGTGCCAGCAGCTCCAGTGAGGGAGGAACCAAAAACATTCAGTACTTC. Amino acids: CASSSSEGGTKNIQYF.